Listed here are 15 T cell receptor beta chains from one sample, sequenced in a study of neurological immune-mediated disorders. One entry per CDR3 protein results from TCRdb running MiXCR on the 5' RACE reads. Here the sample spans more than 15,000 distinct CDR3 sequences, under 15% being singletons. What was sequenced was PBMCs. These TCRs come from a man aged 60-69 years with HTLV-1-associated myelopathy (HAM/TSP).

This clonotype was observed many times. V and J are TRBV7-9 and TRBJ2-7, with D perhaps TRBD2 (7 bases). V shed 5 bases and J shed 3 bases, with 17 bases lying between them. The length of the CDR3 is 15 residues. Germline V gene lookup returns CDR1 SEHNR and CDR2 FQNEAQ (reference sequence). CDR3: CASSPRGGGDYEQYF. CDR3 bases: TGTGCCAGCAGCCCGAGAGGGGGGGGGGACTACGAGCAGTACTTC.

This clonotype was recorded many times. The rearrangement links TRBV7-2 to TRBJ2-2; tentatively, D is TRBD1 or TRBD2 (5 bases each). The CDR3 covers 15 residues. V lost 5 bases to trimming and J lost 0 bases, with 10 bases between them. The germline V gene has CDR1 SGHTA and CDR2 FQGNSA. CDR3 sequence: CASSRPGPNTGELFF. In nucleotides, the CDR3 is TGTGCCAGCAGCCGACCGGGGCCGAACACCGGGGAGCTGTTTTTT.

This clonotype was observed many times. This chain uses TRBV28 with TRBJ2-4, with D perhaps matching TRBD2 (6 bases). The CDR3 totals 14 residues. CDR1 is MDHEN and CDR2 is SYDVKM in the germline V gene. Trimming removed 5 bases from V and 4 bases from J, with 12 bases in between. CDR3 in DNA: TGTGCCAGCAGTGGGAGGAGAGGGAAAAACATTCAGTACTTC. It encodes CASSGRRGKNIQYF.

V and J are TRBV7-2 and TRBJ2-5; 12 positions agree with TRBD2. In germline, CDR1 is SGHTA, CDR2 FQGNSA. The V and J ends lost 4 bases and 5 bases, in that order; junction bases with no gene match: 5. The CDR3 consists of 15 residues. This CDR3 reads CASSSGLAGYETQYF. In nucleotides, the CDR3 is TGTGCCAGCAGCTCTGGACTAGCGGGATATGAGACCCAGTACTTC.

The table lists this clonotype with many counts. V usage is TRBV7-9 and J usage is TRBJ2-1; 7 bases agree with TRBD2. This CDR3 has 15 residues. Germline assignment: CDR1 SEHNR and CDR2 FQNEAQ (reference sequence). Germline trimming cut 5 bases from V and 12 bases from J; bases unmatched to any gene: 16. The CDR3 is CASSEPGLSMFGQFF. The DNA for the CDR3 is TGTGCCAGCAGCGAACCGGGACTATCTATGTTTGGGCAGTTCTTC.

This chain uses TRBV6-6 with TRBJ1-4; the D is unclear. Germline V gene sequence: CDR1 MNHNY, CDR2 SVGAGI (reference sequence). This CDR3 region has 13 residues. The V end was cut by 2 bases, the J end by 10 bases, with 11 bases between. The CDR3 loop reads CASSYQRVGKLFF. CDR3 sequence (DNA): TGTGCCAGCAGTTACCAGAGGGTGGGAAAACTGTTTTTT.

This clonotype is medium-sized by share. The rearrangement links TRBV7-2 to TRBJ2-5; 7 nucleotides agree with TRBD1. The CDR3 totals 13 residues. CDR1 is SGHTA and CDR2 is FQGNSA in the germline V gene. J lost 9 bases, V lost 5 bases, and 9 bases had no gene match. The CDR3 DNA reads as TGTGCCAGCAGCATTGACAGGGTTAGGTCCCAGTACTTC. It encodes CASSIDRVRSQYF.

CDR3 DNA: TGTGCCAGCAGCTTAGTAGGAGAGACCCAGTACTTC. Its translation: CASSLVGETQYF. This rearrangement joins TRBV11-2 to TRBJ2-5; D gene ambiguous. V was cut by 1 base and J by 4 bases, with 4 bases left in between. The CDR3 is 12 residues long. Germline CDR1 is SGHAT and CDR2 is FQNNGV.

This clonotype was detected ten times or more. V gene TRBV20-1 combines with J gene TRBJ1-1; 9 positions agree with TRBD1. CDR1 DFQATT and CDR2 SNEGSKA come from the germline V gene (reference sequence). The CDR3 loop spans 14 amino acids. V dropped 6 bases and J dropped 6; count of bases not matched to a gene: 11. As DNA, the CDR3 is TGCAGTGCCCCTCCCGGGACAGGGTGGGCTGAAGCTTTCTTT. Protein sequence: CSAPPGTGWAEAFF.

This clonotype is categorized as medium-sized. V and J are TRBV29-1 and TRBJ2-5, with 16 bases matching TRBD2. The CDR3 has 14 amino acids. CDR1 is SQVTM and CDR2 is ANQGSEA in the germline V gene. V was clipped by 7 bases and J by 4 bases; unmatched bases: 3. CDR3 DNA: TGCAGCGCAGGGACTAGCGGGGGGGGAGAGACCCAGTACTTC. Translated: CSAGTSGGGETQYF.

This clonotype was recorded at least ten times. The chain has TRBV4-1 and TRBJ2-7; TRBD2 aligns across 8 bases. The germline gives CDR1 MGHRA, CDR2 YSYEKL. V lost 0 bases, J lost 4 bases, and 8 bases stayed unmatched. The CDR3 sequence is 16 residues long. The chain's CDR3 is CASSQEADSGVYEQYF. For the CDR3, the DNA is TGCGCCAGCAGCCAAGAAGCTGATAGCGGGGTTTACGAGCAGTACTTC.

This clonotype was detected many times. V is TRBV11-2 and J is TRBJ1-6, with a possible D match to TRBD1 (5 bases). CDR3 length: 16 residues. Germline V gives CDR1 SGHAT, CDR2 FQNNGV. The ends were cut back, 5 bases at V and 1 base at J, with 12 bases in the middle. The CDR3 region has the DNA TGTGCCAGCAGCCGAGAGGGGAGGTCCTATAATTCACCCCTCCACTTT. Translating gives CASSREGRSYNSPLHF.

This clonotype is categorized as medium-sized (0.01 to 0.1%). V is TRBV20-1 and J is TRBJ1-1; 8 positions agree with TRBD1. The length of the CDR3 is 13 residues. Germline assignment: CDR1 DFQATT and CDR2 SNEGSKA (reference sequence). Trimming cost V 5 bases and J 4 bases; bases outside gene matches: 6. CDR3 region: CSADRGASTEAFF. The CDR3 nucleotides are TGCAGTGCTGACAGGGGCGCGAGCACTGAAGCTTTCTTT.

This clonotype was observed many times. This rearrangement joins TRBV7-3 to TRBJ1-1; D may be TRBD1 (5 bases). Trimming removed 5 bases from V and 6 bases from J, with 16 bases in between. This CDR3 comprises 14 residues. Looked up from germline, CDR1 is SGHTA and CDR2 is FQGTGA. The DNA of the CDR3 is TGTGCCAGCAGCCTACAACCGGGGGTGCCTGAAGCTTTCTTT. Amino acids: CASSLQPGVPEAFF.

This clonotype has a count of ten or more. The genes are TRBV10-3 and TRBJ2-3, with D maybe TRBD1 (6 bases). V was trimmed by 7 bases and J by 4 bases, leaving 15 bases between them. From germline, CDR1 is ENHRY and CDR2 SYGVKD. This CDR3 is 14 amino acids long. CDR3 residues: CAINGGPLADTQYF. CDR3 DNA sequence: TGTGCCATCAATGGGGGCCCCCTTGCAGATACGCAGTATTTT.